These T cell receptor beta chains were read from a single sample in a study of pediatric ulcerative colitis. Method: immunoSEQ multiplex PCR; TCRdb's copy keeps in-frame clones and lacks some. The sample includes about 64,000 clones, just over 75% of them seen just once. Material: blood. Receptors originate from a boy aged 10-17 years with moderate ulcerative colitis. Each CDR3 is given with its conserved first and last residue. The D gene is left open where the match is weak. Some rows have no size entry. The others give once, few or many, or a class for an expanded clone.

clone size: -
J gene: TRBJ2-7
D gene: TRBD1
V gene: TRBV25-1
CDR3 DNA: TGTGCCAGCAGTGAAAGGACAGGGGTCCACGAGCAGTACTTC
CDR3 protein: CASSERTGVHEQYF

clone size: few
J gene: TRBJ2-5
D gene: TRBD2
V gene: TRBV19
CDR3 DNA: TGTGCCAGTAGTACCCGGGAGGGCCGGGAGACCCAGTACTTC
CDR3 protein: CASSTREGRETQYF

clone size: -
J gene: TRBJ2-1
D gene: TRBD1
V gene: TRBV6-5
CDR3 DNA: TGTGCCAGAACCATAACAGGGGACTCCTACAATGAGCAGTTCTTC
CDR3 protein: CARTITGDSYNEQFF

clone size: -
J gene: TRBJ2-2
D gene: -
V gene: TRBV7-3
CDR3 DNA: TGTGCCAGCAGCTTAACCCCTACTTCGAACACCGGGGAGCTGTTTTTT
CDR3 protein: CASSLTPTSNTGELFF

clone size: -
J gene: TRBJ2-5
D gene: TRBD1
V gene: TRBV13
CDR3 DNA: TGTGCCAGCAGCCGATGGACAGGGGGCGTGGAGACCCAGTACTTC
CDR3 protein: CASSRWTGGVETQYF

clone size: -
J gene: TRBJ2-7
D gene: -
V gene: TRBV7-3
CDR3 DNA: TGTGCCAGCAGCTTCCACGCCGGGAGCTCCTACGAGCAGTACTTC
CDR3 protein: CASSFHAGSSYEQYF

clone size: -
J gene: TRBJ1-1
D gene: -
V gene: TRBV6-5
CDR3 DNA: TGTGCCAGCAGTTACTCGCCCGTTTTAAGGGGGTTTGAAGCTTTCTTT
CDR3 protein: CASSYSPVLRGFEAFF

clone size: -
J gene: TRBJ1-3
D gene: -
V gene: TRBV6-1
CDR3 DNA: TGTGCCAGCAGTGAGTCTCTCTCTGGAAACACCATATATTTT
CDR3 protein: CASSESLSGNTIYF

clone size: -
J gene: TRBJ2-3
D gene: -
V gene: TRBV10-3
CDR3 DNA: TGTGCCATCAGTGAGCCACAACAGGGACTAAATACGCAGTATTTT
CDR3 protein: CAISEPQQGLNTQYF

clone size: -
J gene: TRBJ2-4
D gene: TRBD2
V gene: TRBV13
CDR3 DNA: TGTGCCTCATCACCAGATAGCGGGAGAGGTATTGGAAACATTCAGTACTTC
CDR3 protein: CASSPDSGRGIGNIQYF

clone size: few
J gene: TRBJ1-1
D gene: -
V gene: TRBV5-6
CDR3 DNA: TGTGCCAGCAGCTTGGTAGGGGTTGGCACTGAAGCTTTCTTT
CDR3 protein: CASSLVGVGTEAFF

clone size: -
J gene: TRBJ1-2
D gene: -
V gene: TRBV6-5
CDR3 DNA: TGTGCCAGCAGTTACTCTCAGAATACCTATGGCTACACCTTC
CDR3 protein: CASSYSQNTYGYTF

clone size: few
J gene: TRBJ2-7
D gene: TRBD2
V gene: TRBV4-1
CDR3 DNA: TGCGCCAGCAGCCAAGAACCTAGCGGGAGGTCCCACGAGCAGTACTTC
CDR3 protein: CASSQEPSGRSHEQYF

clone size: -
J gene: TRBJ1-4
D gene: -
V gene: TRBV7-9
CDR3 DNA: TGTGCCAGCAGCTTAGCGGAGGGGGGTGAAAAACTGTTTTTT
CDR3 protein: CASSLAEGGEKLFF

clone size: -
J gene: TRBJ1-5
D gene: -
V gene: TRBV2
CDR3 DNA: TGTGCCAGCAGTCCCCGGACAGAAGGACAGCCCCAGCATTTT
CDR3 protein: CASSPRTEGQPQHF

clone size: once
J gene: TRBJ1-1
D gene: -
V gene: TRBV15
CDR3 DNA: TGTGCCACCAGCAGAGATATTTCGGGGGGCACTGAAGCTTTCTTT
CDR3 protein: CATSRDISGGTEAFF

clone size: -
J gene: TRBJ1-2
D gene: TRBD1
V gene: TRBV18
CDR3 DNA: TGTGCCAGCTCACCCAGGGGGCTCGATGGCTACACCTTC
CDR3 protein: CASSPRGLDGYTF

clone size: -
J gene: TRBJ1-4
D gene: TRBD1
V gene: TRBV5-1
CDR3 DNA: TGCGCCAGCAGCTCGGGACAGGGGACGGAAAAACTGTTTTTT
CDR3 protein: CASSSGQGTEKLFF

clone size: -
J gene: TRBJ2-1
D gene: TRBD1
V gene: TRBV18
CDR3 DNA: TGTGCCAGCTCACCATTGGACAGGGGGTATGAGCAGTTCTTC
CDR3 protein: CASSPLDRGYEQFF

clone size: -
J gene: TRBJ1-5
D gene: -
V gene: TRBV4-1
CDR3 DNA: TGCGCCAGCAGCCAAGAGACCGGCCCTGATCAGCCCCAGCATTTT
CDR3 protein: CASSQETGPDQPQHF

clone size: -
J gene: TRBJ2-7
D gene: -
V gene: TRBV10-3
CDR3 DNA: TGTGCCATCAATCCAGGGGCTCCAAATAGCGAGCAGTACTTC
CDR3 protein: CAINPGAPNSEQYF

clone size: once
J gene: TRBJ2-5
D gene: TRBD2
V gene: TRBV4-1
CDR3 DNA: TGCGCCAGCAGCCAGAGGGACTGGCGGGGGGGCCGGGAGACCCAGTACTTC
CDR3 protein: CASSQRDWRGGRETQYF

clone size: -
J gene: TRBJ1-4
D gene: TRBD1
V gene: TRBV30
CDR3 DNA: TGTGCCTGGAGTAGAACGGGACAGGAAGGAAAACTGTTTTTT
CDR3 protein: CAWSRTGQEGKLFF